Listed below are T cell receptor beta chains from one sample, sequenced in a study of T cell repertoires and HLA-DP antigens. Antigens of these TCRs are unknown. Measured with immunoSEQ multiplex PCR; TCRdb has only the in-frame clones, and not every one. The top ten clones hold around 1.7% of a sample with about 89,000 clones, roughly 86% of them seen once. The material sequenced was CD4+ T cells from PBMCs. Source of these receptors: a man between 50 and 59 years old in good health and CMV-seronegative. Each CDR3 is given with its conserved first and last residue. D genes are given only for firm matches.

d_gene | j_gene | v_gene | CDR3nt | CDR3aa
NA | TRBJ2-6 | TRBV30 | TGTGCCTGGGGATTTCGAGGTGTTCTTACTTATGGGGCCAACGTCCTGACTTTC | CAWGFRGVLTYGANVLTF
TRBD1 | TRBJ2-1 | TRBV9 | TGTGCCAGCAGCGCAGGGACAGGGTCCGGTGAGCAGTTCTTC | CASSAGTGSGEQFF
TRBD1 | TRBJ2-2 | TRBV2 | TGTGCCAGCGGAAGGACAGGGGCGAACACCGGGGAGCTGTTTTTT | CASGRTGANTGELFF
TRBD1 | TRBJ2-5 | TRBV27 | TGTGCCAGCAGACCGGGGACAGGGGTACGAGAGACCCAGTACTTC | CASRPGTGVRETQYF
TRBD2 | TRBJ2-3 | TRBV7-3 | TGTGCCAGCAGCCTGGGACTACCCAGCACAGATACGCAGTATTTT | CASSLGLPSTDTQYF
TRBD1 | TRBJ2-7 | TRBV7-3 | TGTGCCAGCAGCTTAACGCCAGGGGGTTCCTACGAGCAGTACTTC | CASSLTPGGSYEQYF
TRBD1 | TRBJ1-2 | TRBV7-9 | TGTGCCAGCAGCCCAGGGGGGACTCAAGCTAACTATGGCTACACCTTC | CASSPGGTQANYGYTF
NA | TRBJ1-4 | TRBV27 | TGTGCCAGCAGTTTATCCACAGTGTTATCCCGGGAAAAACTGTTTTTT | CASSLSTVLSREKLFF
NA | TRBJ2-1 | TRBV9 | TGTGCCAGCAGCGTAGAGTTACTTGGGGCCTACAATGAGCAGTTCTTC | CASSVELLGAYNEQFF
NA | TRBJ2-7 | TRBV2 | TGTGCCAGCAGTGACAGGGGTTACGAGCAGTACTTC | CASSDRGYEQYF
NA | TRBJ1-6 | TRBV5-1 | TGCGCCAGCAGCCGAGGGCATGAGGGGGAATCACCCCTCCACTTT | CASSRGHEGESPLHF
NA | TRBJ1-6 | TRBV6-1 | TGTGCCAGCAGTGAAGGGGACCGGACTGCCTATAATTCACCCCTCCACTTT | CASSEGDRTAYNSPLHF
TRBD2 | TRBJ2-7 | TRBV15 | TGTGCCACCAGCACAATCCTGGGTAGCGGGAGTACCTACGAGCAGTACTTC | CATSTILGSGSTYEQYF
NA | TRBJ1-4 | TRBV4-1 | TGCGCCAGCAGCCAAGATCGGTGGGGAACTAATGAAAAACTGTTTTTT | CASSQDRWGTNEKLFF
NA | TRBJ2-5 | TRBV5-1 | TGCGCCAGCAGCTTGGTCACGTACCAAGAGACCCAGTACTTC | CASSLVTYQETQYF
TRBD1 | TRBJ1-2 | TRBV18 | TGTGCCAGCTCACCGAGTGGACAGGCCTTCTATGGCTACACCTTC | CASSPSGQAFYGYTF
TRBD2 | TRBJ2-7 | TRBV7-9 | TGTGCCAGCAGCCAGAGCGGGAGGGAAGAGCAGTACTTC | CASSQSGREEQYF
NA | TRBJ1-1 | TRBV28 | TGTGCCAGCTTACAGGGGAACACTGAAGCTTTCTTT | CASLQGNTEAFF
NA | TRBJ1-3 | TRBV9 | TGTGCCAGCAGCGCATACAGGGAAAACTCTGGAAACACCATATATTTT | CASSAYRENSGNTIYF
NA | TRBJ2-4 | TRBV7-8 | TGTGCCAGCAGCTTAGGGAGCGGACTAGCCAAAAACATTCAGTACTTC | CASSLGSGLAKNIQYF